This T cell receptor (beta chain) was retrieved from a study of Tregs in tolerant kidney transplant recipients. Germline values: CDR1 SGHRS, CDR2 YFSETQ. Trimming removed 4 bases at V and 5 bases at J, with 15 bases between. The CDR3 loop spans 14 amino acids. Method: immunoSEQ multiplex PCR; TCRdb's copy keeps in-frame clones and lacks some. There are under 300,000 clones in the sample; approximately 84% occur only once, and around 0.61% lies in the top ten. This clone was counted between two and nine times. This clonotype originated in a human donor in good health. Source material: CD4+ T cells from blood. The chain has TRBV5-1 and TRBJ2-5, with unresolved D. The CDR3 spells CASSTAASGETQYF. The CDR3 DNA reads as TGCGCCAGCAGCACGGCGGCTAGTGGGGAGACCCAGTACTTC. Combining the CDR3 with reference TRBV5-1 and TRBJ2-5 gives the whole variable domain KAGVTQTPRYLIKTRGQQVTLSCSPISGHRSVSWYQQTPGQGLQFLFEYFSETQRNKGNFPGRFSGRQFSNSRSEMNVSTLELGDSALYLCASSTAASGETQYFGPGTRLLVL.